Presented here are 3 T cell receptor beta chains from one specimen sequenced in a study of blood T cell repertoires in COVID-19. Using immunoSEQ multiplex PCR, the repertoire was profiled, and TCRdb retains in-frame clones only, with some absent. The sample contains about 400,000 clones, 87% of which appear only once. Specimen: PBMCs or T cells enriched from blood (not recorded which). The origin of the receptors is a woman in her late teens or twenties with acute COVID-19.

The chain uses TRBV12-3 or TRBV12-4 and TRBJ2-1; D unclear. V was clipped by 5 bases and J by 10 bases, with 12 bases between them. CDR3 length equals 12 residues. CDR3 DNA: TGTGCCAGCAGTCCCACAACGCCGGAGCAGTTCTTC. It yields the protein CASSPTTPEQFF.

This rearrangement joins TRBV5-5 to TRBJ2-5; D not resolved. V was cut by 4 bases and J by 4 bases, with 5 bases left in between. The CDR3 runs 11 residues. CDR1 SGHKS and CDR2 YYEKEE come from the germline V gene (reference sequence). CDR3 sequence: CASSTVETQYF. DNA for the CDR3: TGTGCCAGCAGCACAGTAGAGACCCAGTACTTC.

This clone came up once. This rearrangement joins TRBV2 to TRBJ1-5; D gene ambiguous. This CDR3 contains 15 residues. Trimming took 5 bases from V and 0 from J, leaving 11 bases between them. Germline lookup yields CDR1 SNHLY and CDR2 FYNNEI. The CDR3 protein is CASSLGGYSNQPQHF. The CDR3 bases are TGTGCCAGCAGTCTAGGAGGATATAGCAATCAGCCCCAGCATTTT.